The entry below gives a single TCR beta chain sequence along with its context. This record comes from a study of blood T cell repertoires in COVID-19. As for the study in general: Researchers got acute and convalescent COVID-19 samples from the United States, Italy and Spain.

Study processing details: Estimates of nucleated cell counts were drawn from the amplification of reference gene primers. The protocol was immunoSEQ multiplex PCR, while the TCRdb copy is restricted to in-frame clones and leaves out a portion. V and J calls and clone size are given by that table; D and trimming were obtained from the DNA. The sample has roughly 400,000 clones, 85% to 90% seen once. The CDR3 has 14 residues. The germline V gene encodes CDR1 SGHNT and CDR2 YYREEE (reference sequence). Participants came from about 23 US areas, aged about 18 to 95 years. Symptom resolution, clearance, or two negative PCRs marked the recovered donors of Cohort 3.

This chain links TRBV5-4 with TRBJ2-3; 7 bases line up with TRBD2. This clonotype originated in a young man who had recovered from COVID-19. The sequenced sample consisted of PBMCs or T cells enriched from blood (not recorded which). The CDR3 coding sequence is TGTGGCTGGGCTAGGACTAGATTTATAGATACGCAGTATTTT. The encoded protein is CGWARTRFIDTQYF.